Below are 31 T cell receptor beta chains sequenced from a single sample in a study of naive and memory T cell subsets. The SP2 primer and nested alpha and beta constant region primers amplified ligated cDNA in four rounds. TCRdb called the UMI-ligation and nested PCR reads again in MiXCR, with one record for every CDR3 protein. The sample yields about 24,000 distinct CDR3 sequences, nearly 6% seen once. As to treatment: skin biopsy from PPD injection site in Mantoux-positive individual. A UMI-containing oligonucleotide was joined by 3' ligation to the TCR cDNA template. The sequencing used skin, collected from a tuberculin skin test site. The receptors shown here come from an adult in good health.

This clonotype came up a few times. The chain couples TRBV6-2 or TRBV6-3 to TRBJ1-6, with D possibly being TRBD1 (6 bases). The CDR3 has 13 residues. The germline CDR1 and CDR2 sequences are MNHEY and SVGEGT. The V gene lost 7 bases and the J gene lost 18 bases, with 22 bases spanning the gap. CDR3 in amino acids: CASIQTLGQPSHF. CDR3 bases: TGTGCCAGCATCCAAACCCTCGGACAGCCATCCCACTTT.

The chain employs TRBV20-1 and TRBJ2-7; 9 positions match TRBD1. The CDR3 is 14 residues long. V trimming: 6 bases; J trimming: 6 bases; junction bases outside the gene matches: 12. Germline V lookup: CDR1 DFQATT, CDR2 SNEGSKA (reference sequence). The CDR3 loop is CSAQTGTGLVEQYF. The CDR3 DNA sequence: TGCAGTGCCCAAACCGGGACAGGGTTGGTCGAGCAGTACTTC.

By frequency in the sample, this clonotype is medium-sized (0.01 to 0.1%). The germline gene is not matched at one end of the junction; a read error may be the cause. This chain links TRBV20-1 with TRBJ2-1; D not certain. This CDR3 comprises 11 residues. Germline V gives CDR1 DFQATT, CDR2 SNEGSKA (reference sequence). CDR3 sequence reads: CSARGTIGRVF. The CDR3 DNA reads TGCAGTGCTAGAGGTACTATAGGCCGGGTCTTC.

This clonotype occurred many times. The chain has TRBV3-1 and TRBJ1-1; maybe TRBD1 (6 bases). Per germline, CDR1 LGHDT and CDR2 YNNKEL (reference sequence). CDR3 size: 14 residues. V lost 3 bases and J 2 bases, leaving 10 bases between the germline ends. CDR3 region: CASSHPQGNTEAFF. CDR3 nucleotide sequence: TGTGCCAGCAGCCACCCACAGGGCAACACTGAAGCTTTCTTT.

The J gene is TRBJ2-2, the V gene TRBV18; D may be TRBD1 (5 bases). The CDR3 consists of 14 residues. The germline V gene encodes CDR1 KGHSH and CDR2 LQKENI. Trimming removed 2 bases from V and 4 bases from J, with 8 bases in between. The CDR3 sequence: CASSPTDSTGELFF. The CDR3 DNA reads TGTGCCAGCTCACCAACCGACAGCACCGGGGAGCTGTTTTTT.

The table lists this clonotype with many counts. The CDR3 protein is CASRGGETQYF. The CDR3 bases are TGTGCCAGCAGGGGAGGAGAGACCCAGTACTTC. J is TRBJ2-5 and V is TRBV6-2 or TRBV6-3; a possible D gene is TRBD2 (6 bases). From germline, CDR1 is MNHEY and CDR2 SVGEGT. The V and J ends lost 6 bases and 4 bases respectively, with 6 bases between them. The CDR3 totals 11 residues.

This clonotype occurred many times. The V and J genes are TRBV15 and TRBJ1-6; D might be TRBD1 (5 bases). V was pared by 0 bases and J by 6 bases, with 15 bases between. Germline CDR1 is LNHNV and CDR2 is YYDKDF (reference sequence). The CDR3 spans 17 residues. The CDR3 DNA is TGTGCCACCAGCAGAGATCTGGCCAGGGCGGGTAATTCACCCCTCCACTTT. This codes for CATSRDLARAGNSPLHF.

Many counts were recorded for this clonotype. CDR3 in amino acids: CASSFGGQALNLSPLHF. In nucleotides, the CDR3 is TGTGCCAGCAGTTTTGGGGGGCAGGCTCTAAACCTTTCACCCCTCCACTTT. The chain employs TRBV28 and TRBJ1-6; D is perhaps TRBD1 (6 bases). This CDR3 has 17 residues. CDR1 and CDR2 from the germline V gene are MDHEN and SYDVKM. Between the trimmed V and J ends, which lost 3 bases and 9 bases, there was a span of 21 bases.

This clonotype appeared many times. The chain has TRBV12-5 and TRBJ2-1; D is unresolved. The V end was cut by 6 bases, the J end by 7 bases, with 10 bases between. Germline lookup yields CDR1 LGHNT and CDR2 FRNRAP. The CDR3 loop spans 12 amino acids. Written as DNA, the CDR3 is TGTGCTAGTGGGCCCGCTCTGAATGAGCAGTTCTTC. It specifies CASGPALNEQFF. The whole variable domain, remainder taken from reference TRBV12-5 and TRBJ2-1, is DARVTQTPRHKVTEMGQEVTMRCQPILGHNTVFWYRQTMMQGLELLAYFRNRAPLDDSGMPKDRFSAEMPDATLATLKIQPSEPRDSAVYFCASGPALNEQFFGPGTRLTVL.

This clonotype has a count of ten or more. The chain recombines TRBV2 with TRBJ2-1; 11 positions match TRBD2. CDR3 size: 15 residues. V shed 3 bases and J 6 bases; nucleotides not matched to a gene: 4. Germline V gene lookup returns CDR1 SNHLY and CDR2 FYNNEI. This chain's CDR3 is CASSDGLAGVNEQFF. CDR3 coding DNA: TGTGCCAGCAGTGACGGACTAGCGGGTGTCAATGAGCAGTTCTTC.

The chain carries TRBV19 and TRBJ1-5; D remains unclear. The CDR3 runs to 15 residues. Between the trimmed V and J ends, which lost 7 bases and 3 bases, there was a span of 16 bases. Germline values: CDR1 LNHDA, CDR2 SQIVND (reference sequence). Here the CDR3 DNA reads TGTGCCAGTACTTTCGTGGGAGAGCACAATCAGCCCCAGCATTTT. Translation: CASTFVGEHNQPQHF.

The rearrangement joins TRBV6-2 or TRBV6-3 to TRBJ2-7, with unresolved D. V lost 2 bases, J lost 4 bases, and 18 bases lay in between. Germline V gene sequence: CDR1 MNHEY, CDR2 SVGEGT. This CDR3 has 16 amino acids. The CDR3 spells CASSYIPGLDKYEQYF. The CDR3 coding sequence is TGTGCCAGCAGTTACATTCCAGGTCTAGATAAATACGAGCAGTACTTC.

This clonotype was recorded many times. The chain combines TRBV7-2 with TRBJ2-5; the D call may be TRBD1 or TRBD2 (5 bases each). The germline V and J ends were trimmed by 5 bases and 4 bases, with 17 bases remaining between them. The germline V gene has CDR1 SGHTA and CDR2 FQGNSA. The CDR3 is 15 residues long. The CDR3 region is CASSPHQGPTETQYF. DNA for the CDR3: TGTGCCAGCAGCCCCCACCAGGGACCAACAGAGACCCAGTACTTC.

This chain connects TRBV7-8 to TRBJ2-1; D gene uncertain. Germline lookup yields CDR1 SGHVS and CDR2 FQNEAQ. Trimming cost V 3 bases and J 8 bases, with 5 bases left between them. The CDR3 spans 11 residues. The CDR3 here is CASSLTDEQFF. The CDR3 coding sequence is TGTGCCAGCAGCTTGACGGATGAGCAGTTCTTC.

This clonotype was detected many times. The chain is built from TRBV27 and TRBJ2-7, with 8 bases fitting TRBD2. This CDR3 region has 14 residues. Per the germline V gene, CDR1 is MNHEY and CDR2 is SMNVEV (reference sequence). Trimming cost V 3 bases and J 5 bases; bases outside gene matches: 6. This CDR3 is CASSFSGTRNEQYF. The CDR3 DNA reads as TGTGCCAGCAGTTTCTCCGGGACTAGGAACGAGCAGTACTTC.

This clonotype was recorded at least ten times. The chain uses TRBV6-2 or TRBV6-3 and TRBJ1-1; TRBD1 aligns across 7 bases. This CDR3 is 13 amino acids long. The ends lost 6 bases at V and 8 bases at J; junction bases unmatched: 9. CDR1 is MNHEY and CDR2 is SVGEGT in the germline V gene. The CDR3 region has the DNA TGTGCCAGCAGCCTACCCCCGGGACAGGAAGCTTTCTTT. It yields the protein CASSLPPGQEAFF.

As concerns this clonotype: A much larger clonotype is one base distant, so this may be a read error. The chain has TRBV7-2 and TRBJ1-6; D is unresolved. The CDR3 runs to 12 residues. V was pared by 5 bases and J by 13 bases, with 12 bases between. The germline gives CDR1 SGHTA, CDR2 FQGNSA. In DNA, the CDR3 is TGTGCCAGCAGCCCCCGGTGGGCGCCCCTCCACTTT. It specifies CASSPRWAPLHF.

This rearrangement joins TRBV19 to TRBJ2-6; TRBD2 matches at 7 bases. The CDR3 loop spans 14 amino acids. Germline V lookup: CDR1 LNHDA, CDR2 SQIVND (reference sequence). V lost 5 bases and J lost 2; bases outside the gene matches: 0. CDR3 protein: CASSRGAGANVLTF. In nucleotides, the CDR3 is TGTGCCAGTAGTCGGGGGGCTGGGGCCAACGTCCTGACTTTC.

This clonotype has just a few counts. This sequence joins TRBV20-1 and TRBJ1-5, with 8 bases fitting TRBD1. The CDR3 is 14 residues long. Trimming at V came to 3 bases and at J to 4 bases, leaving 5 bases not matched to a gene. The germline V gene has CDR1 DFQATT and CDR2 SNEGSKA (reference sequence). This CDR3 reads CSASQGAENQPQHF. CDR3 DNA: TGCAGTGCTAGTCAGGGGGCTGAGAATCAGCCCCAGCATTTT.

This clonotype has ten or more counts. CDR3 amino acids: CSAREGSLAKNIQYF. In nucleotides, the CDR3 is TGCAGTGCTAGAGAGGGGAGTCTAGCCAAAAACATTCAGTACTTC. The chain combines TRBV20-1 with TRBJ2-4; perhaps TRBD2 as D (5 bases). CDR1 DFQATT and CDR2 SNEGSKA come from the germline V gene (reference sequence). V was cut by 0 bases and J by 0 bases, with 9 bases left in between. The CDR3 extends over 15 amino acids.

The CDR3 loop is CASSPSGGLSEKLFF. Here the CDR3 DNA reads TGTGCCAGCAGTCCCTCGGGGGGGTTAAGTGAAAAACTGTTTTTT. The chain recombines TRBV28 with TRBJ1-4; a weak D match, TRBD1 (5 bases). The CDR3 has 15 amino acids. The ends were cut back, 5 bases at V and 7 bases at J, with 17 bases in the middle. In germline, CDR1 is MDHEN, CDR2 SYDVKM.

By sample share, this clonotype is medium-sized. The genes are TRBV11-3 and TRBJ2-7; 7 bases align to TRBD1. J gave up 7 bases and V 5 bases, and 5 bases lay outside the gene matches. In germline, CDR1 is SGHNT, CDR2 YENEEA. CDR3 length: 12 residues. This CDR3 reads CASSRTGGEQYF. In DNA form, the CDR3 reads TGTGCCAGCAGCAGGACAGGCGGAGAGCAGTACTTC.

This clonotype has just a few counts. The chain is built from TRBV4-2 and TRBJ2-7; 7 nucleotides agree with TRBD1. V shed 4 bases and J 4 bases; nucleotides not matched to a gene: 10. The length of the CDR3 is 15 residues. CDR1 is LGHNA, CDR2 YNFKEQ, per germline. CDR3 sequence (DNA): TGTGCCAGCAGCCGAACGGGACAGATTCCTTACGAGCAGTACTTC. Translated: CASSRTGQIPYEQYF.

In its sample, this clonotype was seen many times. The chain joins TRBV9 to TRBJ1-3, with unresolved D. Germline assignment: CDR1 SGDLS and CDR2 YYNGEE. The CDR3 is 15 residues long. Trimming removed 3 bases at V and 4 bases at J, with 14 bases between. CDR3 region: CASSGPSHSGNTIYF. DNA for the CDR3: TGTGCCAGCAGCGGTCCATCCCATTCCGGAAACACCATATATTTT.

The table lists this clonotype with many counts. The chain is built from TRBV7-8 and TRBJ1-1; 7 bases fit TRBD1. Germline V gives CDR1 SGHVS, CDR2 FQNEAQ. Unmatched junction bases numbered 7, after V lost 5 bases and J lost 1 base. The CDR3 extends over 15 amino acids. The CDR3 bases are TGTGCCAGCAGCCTACGGACAGGAAGGAACACTGAAGCTTTCTTT. It codes for CASSLRTGRNTEAFF.

This clonotype has ten or more counts. The chain carries TRBV7-2 and TRBJ1-2, with D possibly matching TRBD1 (6 bases). The V gene lost 7 bases and the J gene lost 4 bases, with 10 bases spanning the gap. Germline values: CDR1 SGHTA, CDR2 FQGNSA. CDR3 length: 12 residues. CDR3 protein: CASKGDRYGYTF. DNA of the CDR3: TGTGCCAGCAAGGGGGACCGCTATGGCTACACCTTC.

This clonotype was detected many times. This chain links TRBV25-1 with TRBJ1-2; perhaps TRBD1 as D (5 bases). Per the germline V gene, CDR1 is MGHDK and CDR2 is SYGVNS. Deletions cut 2 bases from V and 8 bases from J, with 12 bases between. The CDR3 consists of 13 residues. The CDR3: CASSEAQGFGYTF. CDR3 coding DNA: TGTGCCAGCAGTGAAGCCCAGGGTTTCGGCTACACCTTC.

This clonotype has a count of ten or more. The V call is TRBV2, the J call TRBJ2-1; 10 nucleotides match TRBD2. The V gene's germline CDR1 is SNHLY and CDR2 FYNNEI. The V and J ends lost 7 bases and 5 bases, in that order; junction bases with no gene match: 20. This CDR3 contains 19 residues. The DNA of the CDR3 is TGTGCCAGCACGGTTTTAAAGGTCTTGGGACTAGCGCGCGACAATGAGCAGTTCTTC. Its translation: CASTVLKVLGLARDNEQFF.

CDR3 sequence reads: CASSFRLAGYNEQFF. CDR3 nucleotide sequence: TGTGCCAGCAGCTTCCGTCTAGCGGGCTACAATGAGCAGTTCTTC. The rearrangement joins TRBV5-6 to TRBJ2-1, with 8 nucleotides matching TRBD2. V lost 2 bases to trimming and J lost 3 bases; unmatched junction nucleotides: 4. The CDR3 loop spans 15 amino acids. The V gene's germline CDR1 is SGHDT and CDR2 YYEEEE.

This clonotype was seen a handful of times. This chain joins TRBV14 and TRBJ1-2, with TRBD1 as a possible D gene (5 bases). The V gene's germline CDR1 is SGHDN and CDR2 FVKESK. With 3 bases removed from V and 3 bases from J, the gap between germline ends came to 17 bases. The CDR3 spans 16 residues. The CDR3 bases are TGTGCCAGCAGCCACGGGGTGACAGATTATCACTATGGCTACACCTTC. Its translation is CASSHGVTDYHYGYTF. The variable domain in full, with the rest retrieved from reference TRBV14 and TRBJ1-2, is EAGVTQFPSHSVIEKGQTVTLRCDPISGHDNLYWYRRVMGKEIKFLLHFVKESKQDESGMPNNRFLAERTGGTYSTLKVQPAELEDSGVYFCASSHGVTDYHYGYTFGSGTRLTVV.

The V and J genes are TRBV19 and TRBJ2-1, with 10 bases aligning to TRBD2. CDR1 is LNHDA and CDR2 is SQIVND in the germline V gene (reference sequence). The CDR3 has 15 residues. V gave up 3 bases and J gave up 6 bases; unmatched junction bases: 5. The CDR3 DNA reads as TGTGCCAGTAGTATTAGCGGGAGGATAGCCAATGAGCAGTTCTTC. It codes for CASSISGRIANEQFF.